Listed below are T cell receptor beta chains from one sample, sequenced in a study of blood T cell repertoires in COVID-19. Assay used: immunoSEQ multiplex PCR; TCRdb lists only in-frame clones, some missing. The table has 330,000 or so clones, approximately 86% seen once. Sequencing was carried out using peripheral blood. The receptor set was obtained from a man in his thirties or forties with COVID-19, enrolled during active disease. Each CDR3 is given without its conserved first and last residue. Clone sizes are given selectively: once, few, many, or a class where the clone is expanded.

j_call	clone_size	v_call	cdr3_aa
TRBJ2-3	NA	TRBV28	ASRPTSGRPDTQY
TRBJ2-2	NA	TRBV7-2	ASSNYGTETGELF
TRBJ2-5	NA	TRBV13	ASSLTRGNQETQY
TRBJ1-2	NA	TRBV6-5	ASSYEGGYT
TRBJ2-2	NA	TRBV30	ASQGTGELF
TRBJ2-2	NA	TRBV19	ASMVAGGHTGELF
TRBJ1-1	NA	TRBV6-5	ASTTGGRYEAF
TRBJ1-1	NA	TRBV19	ASSIGPGVNTEAF
TRBJ2-3	NA	TRBV7-2	ASSLASGRIGDTQY
TRBJ2-7	NA	TRBV18	ASRGPGKYEQY
TRBJ2-3	once	TRBV9	ASSVTSGGTADTQY
TRBJ2-1	NA	TRBV6-5	ASTSGTSVFEQF
TRBJ2-2	few	TRBV7-2	ASSLRSSGGELF
TRBJ2-5	NA	TRBV28	ASSSGSLAQETQY
TRBJ1-1	NA	TRBV3-1/TRBV3-2	ASSQAPSNTEAF
TRBJ1-5	few	TRBV28	ASSFRVGSNQPQH